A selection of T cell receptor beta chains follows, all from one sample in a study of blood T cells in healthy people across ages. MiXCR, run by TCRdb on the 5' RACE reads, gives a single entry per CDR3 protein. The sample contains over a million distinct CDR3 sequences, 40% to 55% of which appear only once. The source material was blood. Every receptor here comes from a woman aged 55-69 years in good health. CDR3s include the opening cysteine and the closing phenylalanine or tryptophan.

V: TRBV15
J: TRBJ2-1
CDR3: CATSGRLGSAHNNEQFF

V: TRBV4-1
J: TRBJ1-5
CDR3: CASSQGRQGKVNQPQHF

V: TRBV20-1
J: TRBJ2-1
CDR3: CSASLARGYNEQFF

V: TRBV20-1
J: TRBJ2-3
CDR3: CSIPTDTQYF

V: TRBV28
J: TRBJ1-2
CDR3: CASTRTRATGYTF

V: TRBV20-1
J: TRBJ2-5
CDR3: CSGTPQETQYF

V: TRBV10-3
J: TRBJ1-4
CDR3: CAIRGTVNEKLFF

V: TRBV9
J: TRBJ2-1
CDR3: CASERRNEQFF

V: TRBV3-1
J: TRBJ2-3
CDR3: CASSLSQRQPGQGALGTDTQYF

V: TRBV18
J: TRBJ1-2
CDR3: CASSPAVTILLDGYTF

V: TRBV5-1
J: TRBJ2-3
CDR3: CASRYASGSSDTQYF

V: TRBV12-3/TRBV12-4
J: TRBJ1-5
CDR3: CASSSFSGGNQPQHF

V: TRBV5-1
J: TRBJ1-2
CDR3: CASSLARPGSYGYTF

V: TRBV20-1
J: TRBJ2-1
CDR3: CSARVLGYNEQFF

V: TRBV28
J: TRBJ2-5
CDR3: CASRSTRDQETQYF

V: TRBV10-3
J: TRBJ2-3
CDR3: CAISQGQTDTQYF

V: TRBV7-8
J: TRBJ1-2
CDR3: CASSFSRLDYGYTF

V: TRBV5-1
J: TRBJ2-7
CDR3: CASSPTTGDKYEQYF

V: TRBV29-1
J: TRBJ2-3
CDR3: CSVGLAGGTQYF

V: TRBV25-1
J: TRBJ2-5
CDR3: CASSDPGGLGETQYF

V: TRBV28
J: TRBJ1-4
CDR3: CASSITGAINEKLFF

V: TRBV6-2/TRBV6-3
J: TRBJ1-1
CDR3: CASSYGRGAGGTEAFF

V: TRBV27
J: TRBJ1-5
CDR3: CASSYRGQDQPQHF

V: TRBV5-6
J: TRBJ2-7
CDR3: CASSPGLAGNSYEQYF

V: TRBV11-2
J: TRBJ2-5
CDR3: CASSSILARYQETQYF

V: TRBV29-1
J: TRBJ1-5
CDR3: CSVGDRVDQPQHF

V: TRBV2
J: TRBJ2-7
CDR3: CASSSWTNPYEQYF

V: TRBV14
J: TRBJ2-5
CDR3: CASSQDSGREETQYF

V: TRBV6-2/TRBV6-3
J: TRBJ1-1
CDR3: CASSSAPGPPETEAFF

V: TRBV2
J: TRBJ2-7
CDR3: CASSIARGTPRSSYEQYF

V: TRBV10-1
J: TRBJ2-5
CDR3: CASSEGLADQETQYF

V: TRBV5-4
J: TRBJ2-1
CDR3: CASSLEGTSALNEQFF

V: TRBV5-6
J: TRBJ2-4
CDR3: CASSLGTGAAGNIQYF

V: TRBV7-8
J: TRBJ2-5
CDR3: CASSRKETQYF

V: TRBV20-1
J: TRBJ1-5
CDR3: CSGTDGGGGQPQHF

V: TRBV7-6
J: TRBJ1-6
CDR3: CASSFQPGNNSPLHF

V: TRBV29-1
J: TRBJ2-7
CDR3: CSVRPSSYEQYF

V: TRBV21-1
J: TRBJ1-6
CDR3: CASSKRRVGRLGSPLHF

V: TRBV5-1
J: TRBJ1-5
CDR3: CASSLAGGDPQHF

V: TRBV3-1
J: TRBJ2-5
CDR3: CASSQGVAGVGQETQYF

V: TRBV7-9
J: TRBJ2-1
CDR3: CASSSSGTTIYNEQFF